What follows are 31 T cell receptor beta chains derived from one specimen sequenced in a study of regulatory T cells in long-lasting Graves disease. CDR3-region Arm-PCR and iRepertoire HTBI primers produced the TCR beta libraries. TCRdb itself ran the multiplex PCR reads through MiXCR, one entry per CDR3 protein. The repertoire consists of about 540,000 distinct CDR3 sequences, with less than 15% occurring once and the leading ten covering under 10%. Time point given: newly diagnosed GD, antithyroid drugs for less than 3 months. Making the TCR library involved RNA that had been extracted from PBMCs. These data were likewise used in another study, on T cells in Graves' hyperthyroidism and ophthalmopathy.

The sample consisted of peripheral blood mononuclear cells (PBMCs), taken at new diagnosis, from a patient treated with antithyroid drugs. The receptor source for this set is a man under 40 with Graves disease.

There are many counts of this clonotype. This chain connects TRBV7-8 to TRBJ2-3; D uncertain. Trimming removed 3 bases at V and 2 bases at J, with 12 bases between. Germline-derived CDR1 and CDR2 are SGHVS and FQNEAQ. This CDR3 has 15 amino acids. This chain's CDR3 is CASSFRPPTTDTQYF. CDR3 in DNA: TGTGCCAGCAGCTTTCGACCCCCAACCACAGATACGCAGTATTTT.

V usage is TRBV19 and J usage is TRBJ1-1; D gene uncertain. CDR3 size: 14 residues. Germline V gives CDR1 LNHDA, CDR2 SQIVND (reference sequence). V lost 6 bases and J 2 bases, leaving 13 bases between the germline ends. The DNA of the CDR3 is TGTGCCAGTAGGATGTATAAGTTAAACACTGAAGCTTTCTTT. It codes for CASRMYKLNTEAFF.

This clonotype has at least ten counts. The V gene is TRBV29-1, the J gene TRBJ2-1, with 7 nucleotides matching TRBD1. Looked up from germline, CDR1 is SQVTM and CDR2 is ANQGSEA. This CDR3 contains 18 residues. V dropped 0 bases and J dropped 3; count of bases not matched to a gene: 14. Here the CDR3 DNA reads TGCAGCGTTGAAGAGAACAGACAGGGTCCCCTGGGCTACAATGAGCAGTTCTTC. Residues: CSVEENRQGPLGYNEQFF.

This clonotype was detected only a few times. J is TRBJ2-1 and V is TRBV6-1; TRBD2 is a possible D gene (6 bases). The CDR3 consists of 15 residues. The germline V and J ends were trimmed by 6 bases and 7 bases, with 19 bases remaining between them. Germline lookup yields CDR1 MNHNS and CDR2 SASEGT. The CDR3 coding sequence is TGTGCCAGCAGCGACAGCGGCGGGGAGAGGAATGAGCAGTTCTTC. Encoded protein: CASSDSGGERNEQFF.

This clonotype was found many times. The chain has TRBV18 and TRBJ2-3, with 10 bases identical to TRBD2. Germline loops: CDR1 KGHSH, CDR2 LQKENI. Trimming cost V 4 bases and J 11 bases; bases outside gene matches: 12. There are 15 residues in the CDR3. As DNA, the CDR3 is TGTGCCAGCTCACTTCCCTCAGCGGGAGGGCCTAAGCAGTATTTT. It yields the protein CASSLPSAGGPKQYF.

This clonotype was detected ten times or more. The chain has TRBV27 and TRBJ2-7, with 8 nucleotides matching TRBD1. V trimming: 7 bases; J trimming: 3 bases; junction bases outside the gene matches: 8. The CDR3 loop spans 14 amino acids. Germline V gene sequence: CDR1 MNHEY, CDR2 SMNVEV (reference sequence). CDR3 loop: CASKTPGQVYEQYF. DNA of the CDR3: TGTGCCAGCAAGACCCCGGGACAGGTCTACGAGCAGTACTTC.

This clonotype has a count of ten or more. The chain joins TRBV7-9 to TRBJ2-7, with 8 positions matching TRBD1. J lost 3 bases, V lost 3 bases, and 4 bases had no gene match. Germline V gives CDR1 SEHNR, CDR2 FQNEAQ (reference sequence). The CDR3 extends over 14 amino acids. The CDR3 coding sequence is TGTGCCAGCAGCTTCGACAGGGGAAACTACGAGCAGTACTTC. It is translated as CASSFDRGNYEQYF.

This clonotype occurred many times. The rearrangement joins TRBV7-9 to TRBJ2-3, with D perhaps matching TRBD1 or TRBD2 (6 bases each). Trimming shortened V by 5 bases and J by 11 bases, and 14 bases separated the two germline ends. Germline V lookup: CDR1 SEHNR, CDR2 FQNEAQ (reference sequence). The CDR3 totals 12 residues. This chain's CDR3 is CASSDGGPEQYF. CDR3 in DNA: TGTGCCAGCAGCGATGGGGGGCCGGAGCAGTATTTT.

This clonotype was recorded many times. CDR3: CASSLRPGGPQNEQYF. Here the CDR3 DNA reads TGCGCCAGCAGCTTGCGGCCCGGAGGGCCGCAGAACGAGCAGTACTTC. V usage is TRBV5-1 and J usage is TRBJ2-7, with D perhaps TRBD2 (6 bases). V was clipped by 1 base and J by 5 bases, with 19 bases between them. This CDR3 spans 16 amino acids. CDR1 SGHRS and CDR2 YFSETQ come from the germline V gene.

This clonotype showed up just a few times. The rearrangement uses TRBV7-9 and TRBJ1-1, with 8 bases matching TRBD1. Germline trimming cut 4 bases from V and 5 bases from J; bases unmatched to any gene: 12. Germline V gene sequence: CDR1 SEHNR, CDR2 FQNEAQ (reference sequence). CDR3 length: 16 amino acids. For the CDR3, the DNA is TGTGCCAGCAGCTCTGTCCCCACAGGGGGGAGGACTGAAGCTTTCTTT. This codes for CASSSVPTGGRTEAFF.

This clonotype came up a few times. The chain is built from TRBV18 and TRBJ1-1; TRBD1 is a possible D gene (6 bases). V lost 2 bases, J lost 4 bases, and 8 bases lay in between. This CDR3 has 13 amino acids. The germline CDR1 and CDR2 sequences are KGHSH and LQKENI. The CDR3 sequence: CASSPDRTTEAFF. CDR3 nucleotides: TGTGCCAGCTCACCAGACAGGACCACTGAAGCTTTCTTT.

This clonotype was seen ten or more times. The V and J genes are TRBV11-2 and TRBJ2-1, with D maybe TRBD2 (6 bases). The CDR3 length is 17 residues. Germline-derived CDR1 and CDR2 are SGHAT and FQNNGV. Trimming cost V 2 bases and J 3 bases, with 17 bases left between them. The chain's CDR3 is CASSLRVGMGGYNEQFF. The CDR3 region has the DNA TGTGCCAGCAGCTTAAGGGTCGGAATGGGGGGCTACAATGAGCAGTTCTTC.

This clonotype was seen many times. This chain uses TRBV12-3 or TRBV12-4 with TRBJ1-5; 9 bases are a match to TRBD1. The CDR3 is made up of 16 amino acids. V lost 6 bases to trimming and J lost 1 base; unmatched junction nucleotides: 7. CDR3 DNA: TGTGCCAGCAGGAGGACAGGGGACCTCAGCAATCAGCCCCAGCATTTT. Protein: CASRRTGDLSNQPQHF.

The rearrangement uses TRBV6-2 or TRBV6-3 and TRBJ2-7; D may be TRBD2 (7 bases). The CDR3 is 13 amino acids. Germline V gene lookup returns CDR1 MNHEY and CDR2 SVGEGT. V shed 7 bases and J shed 5 bases, with 15 bases lying between them. The CDR3 bases are TGTGCCAGCAACGGGGGCGGGACTAACGAGCAGTACTTC. It yields the protein CASNGGGTNEQYF.

This clonotype appeared many times. The V gene is TRBV20-1, the J gene TRBJ1-1; D possibly corresponds to TRBD1 (5 bases). The V gene's germline CDR1 is DFQATT and CDR2 SNEGSKA (reference sequence). V was shortened by 6 bases and J by 0 bases, with 11 bases between the two germline ends. This CDR3 is 13 amino acids long. In DNA form, the CDR3 reads TGCAGTGCAGCGGGACCCTTGAACACTGAAGCTTTCTTT. Translating it yields CSAAGPLNTEAFF.

As to this clonotype: A much larger clone lies a single base off, so this may be a read error. The V and J genes are TRBV12-3 or TRBV12-4 and TRBJ2-5, with D perhaps TRBD1 (6 bases). The CDR3 is 13 amino acids. V gave up 8 bases and J gave up 7 bases, with 17 bases separating them. CDR3 DNA: TGTGCCAGCCTTCAGGGGATTGAAGGGACCCAGTACTTC. As protein: CASLQGIEGTQYF.

This clonotype was observed a handful of times. CDR3 in DNA: TGTGCCAGCAGCTTATTTAGGGAGCGGGGGACCGGGGAGCTGTTTTTT. Protein product: CASSLFRERGTGELFF. The gene calls are TRBV11-2 and TRBJ2-2; 8 bases fit TRBD2. V dropped 2 bases and J dropped 5; count of bases not matched to a gene: 7. The CDR3 length is 16 residues. The V gene's germline CDR1 is SGHAT and CDR2 FQNNGV.

Comments on this clonotype: This likely came from a read error, as a far larger clone is one base away. The CDR3 sequence is CASSNGVTGAFF. In DNA form, the CDR3 reads TGTGCCAGCAGCAATGGGGTCACTGGAGCTTTCTTT. The chain employs TRBV5-5 and TRBJ1-1; no firm D call. In germline, CDR1 is SGHKS, CDR2 YYEKEE (reference sequence). CDR3 length equals 12 residues.

There are many counts of this clonotype. This chain connects TRBV7-9 to TRBJ2-1, with D uncertain. The V end lost 5 bases, the J end lost 4 bases, and 12 bases lay between the germline ends. This CDR3 is built from 14 residues. The germline V gene has CDR1 SEHNR and CDR2 FQNEAQ (reference sequence). CDR3 in amino acids: CASSPSLPYNEQFF. CDR3 DNA sequence: TGTGCCAGCAGCCCTAGTCTTCCGTACAATGAGCAGTTCTTC.

There are many counts of this clonotype. V is TRBV5-4 and J is TRBJ1-1, with a weak D call TRBD1 (5 bases). Germline-derived CDR1 and CDR2 are SGHNT and YYREEE (reference sequence). V lost 0 bases and J 3 bases, leaving 12 bases between the germline ends. The CDR3 is made up of 15 amino acids. The CDR3: CASSLALGADTEAFF. CDR3 sequence (DNA): TGTGCCAGCAGCTTGGCCTTAGGGGCAGACACTGAAGCTTTCTTT.

This clonotype appeared many times. The chain uses TRBV7-2 and TRBJ1-3; 8 bases agree with TRBD1. The CDR3 runs to 15 residues. The junction had 13 bases not matched to a gene; V was cut back by 4 bases and J by 11 bases. Germline CDR1 SGHTA, CDR2 FQGNSA. Here the CDR3 reads CASSSTGTGLGAIYF. CDR3 DNA sequence: TGTGCCAGCAGCTCGACCGGGACAGGCCTCGGAGCCATATATTTT.

The V and J genes are TRBV12-3 or TRBV12-4 and TRBJ2-3; 10 bases line up with TRBD2. The CDR3 covers 16 residues. V trimming: 3 bases; J trimming: 3 bases; junction bases outside the gene matches: 6. CDR3 sequence: CASSLPSGGGTDTQYF. The CDR3 DNA sequence: TGTGCCAGCAGTTTGCCTAGCGGGGGTGGAACAGATACGCAGTATTTT.

This clonotype was detected ten times or more. The J gene is TRBJ2-6, the V gene TRBV7-2; D gene unclear. The V gene's germline CDR1 is SGHTA and CDR2 FQGNSA. CDR3 length equals 17 residues. Trimming removed 1 base from V and 3 bases from J, with 13 bases in between. The DNA for the CDR3 is TGTGCCAGCAGCTTAGTTGAATGGCTAATTGGGGCCAACGTCCTGACTTTC. Protein: CASSLVEWLIGANVLTF.

The chain links TRBV5-1 to TRBJ2-7; 8 nucleotides line up with TRBD2. Germline assignment: CDR1 SGHRS and CDR2 YFSETQ. The CDR3 spans 13 residues. V dropped 4 bases and J dropped 5; count of bases not matched to a gene: 5. CDR3 sequence: CASSKGLENEQYF. The CDR3 DNA reads TGCGCCAGCAGCAAGGGACTAGAAAACGAGCAGTACTTC. The full variable domain, rest sourced from reference TRBV5-1 and TRBJ2-7, is KAGVTQTPRYLIKTRGQQVTLSCSPISGHRSVSWYQQTPGQGLQFLFEYFSETQRNKGNFPGRFSGRQFSNSRSEMNVSTLELGDSALYLCASSKGLENEQYFGPGTRLTVT.

About this clonotype: This is likely an artifact of a read error, given a far larger clone one base away. V and J are TRBV27 and TRBJ2-5, with a weak D call TRBD1 (7 bases). The J call may be mistaken, given a closer DNA end match to TRBJ2-1. Germline V gene sequence: CDR1 MNHEY, CDR2 SMNVEV (reference sequence). The CDR3 consists of 13 residues. CDR3 in amino acids: CASSFRGRGGQFF. The CDR3 DNA follows: TGTGCCAGCAGTTTTAGGGGGCGGGGTGGGCAGTTCTTC.

This clonotype was observed at least ten times. The chain uses TRBV7-9 and TRBJ2-1; 11 bases align to TRBD1. The CDR3 contains 16 residues. V lost 2 bases, J lost 7 bases, and 7 bases stayed unmatched. The germline CDR1 and CDR2 sequences are SEHNR and FQNEAQ (reference sequence). The CDR3 loop reads CASSLFWDRGGNEQFF. CDR3 bases: TGTGCCAGCAGCTTATTCTGGGACAGGGGGGGAAATGAGCAGTTCTTC.

J is TRBJ2-1 and V is TRBV11-3; TRBD2 matches 9 bases. The trim removed 5 bases at V and 3 bases at J, leaving 8 bases unmatched. The germline gives CDR1 SGHNT, CDR2 YENEEA. This CDR3 is built from 16 residues. The CDR3 nucleotides are TGTGCCAGCAGCCCAGACCCTAGCGGGGTCTACAATGAGCAGTTCTTC. The encoded protein is CASSPDPSGVYNEQFF.

This clonotype was counted between two and nine times. The gene calls are TRBV7-9 and TRBJ1-6; D unresolved. Per germline, CDR1 SEHNR and CDR2 FQNEAQ (reference sequence). The CDR3 covers 15 residues. V dropped 5 bases and J dropped 8 bases, with 16 bases sitting between them. The CDR3 DNA reads TGTGCCAGCAGCCCAAACCTAGGGTTTGATTCACCCCTCCACTTT. It encodes CASSPNLGFDSPLHF.

The V gene is TRBV5-4, the J gene TRBJ2-7; 13 bases map to TRBD2. Germline assignment: CDR1 SGHNT and CDR2 YYREEE (reference sequence). This CDR3 contains 15 residues. Trimming at V came to 4 bases and at J to 2 bases, leaving 3 bases not matched to a gene. The chain's CDR3 is CASSGGLAGTYEQYF. CDR3 DNA: TGTGCCAGCAGCGGGGGACTAGCGGGAACCTACGAGCAGTACTTC.

V usage is TRBV4-1 and J usage is TRBJ1-1; tentative D call: TRBD1 (6 bases). The V and J ends lost 4 bases and 1 base respectively, with 13 bases between them. This CDR3 has 15 residues. Germline V lookup: CDR1 MGHRA, CDR2 YSYEKL. For the CDR3, the DNA is TGCGCCAGCAGCCCTGTAGGGGGGAAGAACACTGAAGCTTTCTTT. This translates into CASSPVGGKNTEAFF.

The V and J genes are TRBV18 and TRBJ1-2; weak D call: TRBD1 (6 bases). V was trimmed by 5 bases and J by 6 bases, leaving 10 bases between them. The germline gives CDR1 KGHSH, CDR2 LQKENI. CDR3 size: 12 residues. CDR3 residues: CASSVHRDGYTF. The CDR3 nucleotides are TGTGCCAGCTCAGTGCACAGGGATGGCTACACCTTC.